This TCR beta chain derives from a study of post-analysis software for immune sequencing data. Trimming shortened V by 3 bases and J by 4 bases, and 13 bases separated the two germline ends. Germline assignment: CDR1 SGHRS and CDR2 YFSETQ. The CDR3 spans 14 residues. Worth noting for this clonotype: The antigen is undetermined.

Incorporated into the TCR beta cDNA libraries were unique molecular identifiers, which served to reduce PCR and sequencing biases. One entry per CDR3 protein, called by TCRdb with MiXCR from the PCR reads. The table includes roughly 670,000 distinct CDR3 sequences, about 60% detected once. Points from the study as a whole: Comparison with controls showed significantly lower normalized Chao1 diversity in multiple sclerosis patients. Those samples that were prepared in the same batch co-clustered strongly by F measure. Elevated frequency relative to controls characterized 4 or 5 TRBV segments in patients, TRBV5-6, TRBV5-1 and TRBV20-1 among them.

The rearrangement links TRBV5-1 to TRBJ2-5; D tentatively reads TRBD1 or TRBD2 (7 bases each). The origin of this receptor is a girl aged 2 to 10 with multiple sclerosis. Sequencing was carried out using blood. CDR3 DNA: TGCGCCAGCAGCTCAGGGGGAGGGACAGAGACCCAGTACTTC. This translates into CASSSGGGTETQYF.